A selection of T cell receptor beta chains follows, all from one sample in a study of human T cells and chemical hapten exposure. From the RACE reads, TCRdb called clonotypes with MiXCR, one entry per CDR3 protein. Counted here are 120,000 or so distinct CDR3 sequences, around 11% occurring once; the ten biggest clones make up 2.4%. The sequenced sample was whole blood, obtained in connection with sensitization to the hapten diphenylcyclopropenone (DPC). Receptor source: a woman between 50 and 59 years old with alopecia areata. Some clones in this sample may be carry-over from other donors' samples. The CDR3 runs from the conserved cysteine through the conserved F or W. A D gene is named only where the DNA matches it firmly. Part of the rows lack a size; the others show once, few, many or a class for expanded clones.

-	TRBJ1-1	15	TRBV4-1	few	CASSQVQVPNTEAFF	TGCGCCAGCAGCCAAGTCCAGGTGCCCAACACTGAAGCTTTCTTT
-	TRBJ1-2	13	TRBV10-3	-	CAISSKGEYGYTF	TGTGCCATCAGTTCGAAGGGGGAGTACGGCTACACCTTC
-	TRBJ1-3	15	TRBV29-1	-	CSVSLLAVSGNTIYF	TGCAGCGTTTCCCTCTTGGCGGTCTCTGGAAACACCATATATTTT
TRBD2	TRBJ2-1	14	TRBV20-1	many	CSVSGGARNNEQFF	TGCAGTGTTTCGGGGGGGGCTCGCAACAATGAGCAGTTCTTC
TRBD1	TRBJ1-4	15	TRBV10-1	-	CASSELTGKDEKLFF	TGCGCCAGCAGTGAATTGACAGGGAAAGATGAAAAACTGTTTTTT
TRBD2	TRBJ2-3	15	TRBV20-1	-	CSARSGTSGSHTQYF	TGCAGTGCTAGATCCGGGACTAGCGGTTCACATACGCAGTATTTT
-	TRBJ2-1	11	TRBV2	-	CASSENNEQFF	TGTGCCAGCAGTGAAAACAATGAGCAGTTCTTC
-	TRBJ2-5	11	TRBV2	few	CASSIGETQYF	TGTGCCAGCTCCATCGGGGAGACCCAGTACTTC
TRBD1	TRBJ1-1	14	TRBV12-3/TRBV12-4	few	CASSSWTGNTEAFF	TGTGCCAGCAGTTCTTGGACAGGTAACACTGAAGCTTTCTTT
-	TRBJ2-1	12	TRBV29-1	many	CSVEGLEGEQFF	TGCAGCGTTGAAGGACTAGAGGGTGAGCAGTTCTTC
TRBD1	TRBJ1-4	14	TRBV6-5	few	CASSGTGGTEKLFF	TGTGCCAGCAGTGGGACAGGGGGTACCGAAAAACTGTTTTTT
TRBD1	TRBJ1-4	14	TRBV12-3/TRBV12-4	many	CASSWGQGDEKLFF	TGTGCCAGCAGTTGGGGACAGGGGGATGAAAAACTGTTTTTT
-	TRBJ1-5	14	TRBV20-1	-	CSAYGDSSNQPQHF	TGCAGTGCGTATGGAGACAGTAGCAATCAGCCCCAGCATTTT
-	TRBJ1-3	15	TRBV2	-	CASSVWASSGNTIYF	TGTGCCAGCAGTGTCTGGGCGAGCTCTGGAAACACCATATATTTT
TRBD1	TRBJ1-2	13	TRBV6-5	-	CASSQGAGSGYTF	TGTGCCAGCTCACAGGGGGCCGGGTCTGGCTACACCTTC
TRBD1	TRBJ1-5	15	TRBV5-1	-	CASSLGTGGGQPQHF	TGCGCCAGCAGCTTGGGGACAGGGGGTGGGCAGCCCCAGCATTTT
-	TRBJ2-7	14	TRBV27	-	CASSLSGLGYDQYF	TGTGCCAGCAGTTTATCGGGACTTGGCTACGATCAGTACTTC
-	TRBJ2-3	14	TRBV6-6	-	CASSYTGSTDTQYF	TGTGCCAGCAGTTACACCGGATCCACAGATACGCAGTATTTT
TRBD1	TRBJ2-5	17	TRBV5-1	few	CASSLTGTGGAVETQYF	TGCGCCAGCAGCTTGACCGGGACAGGGGGCGCGGTGGAGACCCAGTACTTC
-	TRBJ2-1	14	TRBV2	-	CASSVRSAGNEQFF	TGTGCCAGCAGTGTCCGGAGTGCGGGCAATGAGCAGTTCTTC
-	TRBJ2-7	16	TRBV11-2	few	CASSLDRSDVGYEQYF	TGTGCCAGCAGCTTAGATAGGTCGGACGTAGGTTACGAGCAGTACTTC
-	TRBJ2-7	15	TRBV7-9	few	CASSHVNRERDEQYF	TGTGCCAGCAGCCATGTGAACCGGGAGCGCGACGAGCAGTACTTC
-	TRBJ2-5	16	TRBV7-2	few	CASEEDPSAHQETQYF	TGTGCCAGCGAGGAGGATCCGTCGGCGCACCAAGAGACCCAGTACTTC
TRBD2	TRBJ2-5	14	TRBV9	-	CASSVSGAQETQYF	TGTGCCAGCAGCGTCAGCGGGGCCCAAGAGACCCAGTACTTC
TRBD2	TRBJ2-3	17	TRBV20-1	many	CSARGLAEDSSTDTQYF	TGCAGTGCTAGGGGACTAGCGGAGGATTCTAGCACAGATACGCAGTATTTT
TRBD1	TRBJ1-2	15	TRBV5-1	-	CASSLQGAVNYGYTF	TGCGCCAGCAGCTTACAGGGGGCGGTTAACTATGGCTACACCTTC
-	TRBJ1-1	15	TRBV4-1	few	CASSQEPGMNTEAFF	TGCGCCAGCAGCCAAGAACCGGGAATGAACACTGAAGCTTTCTTT
-	TRBJ1-1	9	TRBV20-1	-	CSVSVNAFF	TGCAGTGTATCGGTCAACGCTTTCTTT
-	TRBJ2-6	15	TRBV28	-	CASSLGGPGANVLTF	TGTGCCAGCAGTTTAGGGGGTCCTGGGGCCAACGTCCTGACTTTC
-	TRBJ2-7	12	TRBV20-1	-	CSASPIEGKQYF	TGCAGTGCTAGCCCAATAGAGGGGAAGCAGTACTTC
TRBD1	TRBJ1-1	12	TRBV6-1	many	CAMRQGRTEAFF	TGTGCCATGCGACAGGGTAGGACTGAAGCTTTCTTT
-	TRBJ2-1	15	TRBV7-2	-	CASSTQGGYSHEQFF	TGTGCCAGCAGCACCCAGGGGGGCTATTCCCATGAGCAGTTCTTC
-	TRBJ1-1	15	TRBV15	-	CATSRAEGARAEAFF	TGTGCCACCAGCAGAGCGGAAGGGGCTAGGGCTGAAGCTTTCTTT
-	TRBJ2-6	14	TRBV5-1	many	CASAQLQGANVLTF	TGCGCCAGCGCTCAGTTACAAGGGGCCAACGTCCTGACTTTC
TRBD1	TRBJ2-3	15	TRBV28	many	CASSFAGTGVDTQYF	TGTGCCAGCAGTTTTGCCGGGACAGGGGTAGATACGCAGTATTTT
-	TRBJ2-7	13	TRBV20-1	-	CSASRGSAYEQYF	TGCAGTGCCAGTCGGGGTAGCGCCTACGAGCAGTACTTC
TRBD1	TRBJ1-5	14	TRBV12-3/TRBV12-4	few	CASSRDRQYQPQHF	TGTGCCAGCAGTAGGGACAGGCAATATCAGCCCCAGCATTTT
-	TRBJ1-1	13	TRBV12-5	few	CASGLAQNTEAFF	TGTGCTAGTGGTTTGGCTCAAAACACTGAAGCTTTCTTT
TRBD2	TRBJ2-7	14	TRBV13	few	CASSLRGSGYEQYF	TGTGCCAGCAGCCTGCGGGGGAGCGGCTACGAGCAGTACTTC
-	TRBJ2-4	14	TRBV13	-	CASSLGTTKNIQYF	TGTGCCAGCAGCTTAGGGACAACCAAAAACATTCAGTACTTC
-	TRBJ1-2	13	TRBV12-3/TRBV12-4	many	CASSRTGLIGYTF	TGTGCCAGCAGTCGCACAGGGCTTATAGGCTACACCTTC